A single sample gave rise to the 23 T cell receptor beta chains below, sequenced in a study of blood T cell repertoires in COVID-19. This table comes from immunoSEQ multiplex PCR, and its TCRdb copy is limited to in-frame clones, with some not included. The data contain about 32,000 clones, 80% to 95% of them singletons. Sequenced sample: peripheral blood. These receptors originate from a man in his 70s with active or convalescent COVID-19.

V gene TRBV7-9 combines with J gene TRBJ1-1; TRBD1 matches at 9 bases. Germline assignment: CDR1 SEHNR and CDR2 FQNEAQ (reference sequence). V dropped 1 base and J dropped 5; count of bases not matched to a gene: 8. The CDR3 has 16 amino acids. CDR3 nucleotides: TGTGCCAGCAGCTTAGACCCGGGACAGGGAGGGACTGAAGCTTTCTTT. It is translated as CASSLDPGQGGTEAFF.

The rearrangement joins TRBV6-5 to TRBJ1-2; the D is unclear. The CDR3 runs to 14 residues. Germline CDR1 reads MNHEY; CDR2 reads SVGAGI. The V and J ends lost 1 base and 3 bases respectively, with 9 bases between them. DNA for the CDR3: TGTGCCAGCAGTTACTACCTAGGCCACTATGGCTACACCTTC. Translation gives CASSYYLGHYGYTF.

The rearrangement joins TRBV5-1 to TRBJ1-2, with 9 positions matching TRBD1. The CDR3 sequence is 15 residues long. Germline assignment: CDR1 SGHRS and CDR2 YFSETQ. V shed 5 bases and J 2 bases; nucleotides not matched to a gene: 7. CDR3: CASRFGGQGNYGYTF. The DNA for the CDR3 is TGCGCCAGCAGGTTCGGGGGACAGGGAAACTATGGCTACACCTTC.

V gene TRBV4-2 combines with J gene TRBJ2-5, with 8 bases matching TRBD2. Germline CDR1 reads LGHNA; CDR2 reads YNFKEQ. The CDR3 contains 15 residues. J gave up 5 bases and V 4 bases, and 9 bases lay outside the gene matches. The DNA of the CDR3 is TGTGCCAGCAGCCGGAGGGGGGTAGCGGGGGAGACCCAGTACTTC. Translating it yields CASSRRGVAGETQYF.

The chain's CDR3 is CASSELGNRGREKLFF. Here the CDR3 DNA reads TGTGCCAGCAGTGAATTGGGGAACAGGGGGCGGGAAAAACTGTTTTTT. The V gene is TRBV25-1, the J gene TRBJ1-4; TRBD1 agrees at 9 bases. The germline V gene encodes CDR1 MGHDK and CDR2 SYGVNS. J lost 8 bases, V lost 1 base, and 8 bases had no gene match. The CDR3 is 16 residues long.

The DNA for the CDR3 is TGTGCCAGCAGCTTTACAGGGGGCGGGGAGACCCAGTACTTC. Its translation: CASSFTGGGETQYF. This chain links TRBV11-2 with TRBJ2-5; 9 positions match TRBD1. The CDR3 runs 14 residues. Per germline, CDR1 SGHAT and CDR2 FQNNGV. V shed 3 bases and J 5 bases; nucleotides not matched to a gene: 4.

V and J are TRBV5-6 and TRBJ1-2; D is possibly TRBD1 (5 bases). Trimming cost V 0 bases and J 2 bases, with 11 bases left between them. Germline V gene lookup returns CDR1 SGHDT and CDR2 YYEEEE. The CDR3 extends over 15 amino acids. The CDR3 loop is CASSLGGLLNYGYTF. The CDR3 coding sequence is TGTGCCAGCAGCTTGGGGGGACTCCTAAACTATGGCTACACCTTC. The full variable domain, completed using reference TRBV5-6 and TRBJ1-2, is DAGVTQSPTHLIKTRGQQVTLRCSPKSGHDTVSWYQQALGQGPQFIFQYYEEEERQRGNFPDRFSGHQFPNYSSELNVNALLLGDSALYLCASSLGGLLNYGYTFGSGTRLTVV.

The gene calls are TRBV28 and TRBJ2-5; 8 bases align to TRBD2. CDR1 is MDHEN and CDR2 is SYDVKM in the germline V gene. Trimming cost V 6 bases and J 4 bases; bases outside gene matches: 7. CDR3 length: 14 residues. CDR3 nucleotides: TGTGCCAGCAGGGGTAGCGGGAAAGGAGAGACCCAGTACTTC. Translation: CASRGSGKGETQYF.

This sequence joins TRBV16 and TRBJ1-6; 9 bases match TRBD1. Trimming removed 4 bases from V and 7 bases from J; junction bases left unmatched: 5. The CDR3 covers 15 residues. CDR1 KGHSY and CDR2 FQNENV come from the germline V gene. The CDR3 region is CASSLRTGGNSPLHF. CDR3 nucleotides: TGTGCCAGCAGCCTCCGAACAGGGGGCAATTCACCCCTCCACTTT. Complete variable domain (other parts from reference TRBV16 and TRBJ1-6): GEEVAQTPKHLVRGEGQKAKLYCAPIKGHSYVFWYQQVLKNEFKFLISFQNENVFDETGMPKERFSAKCLPNSPCSLEIQATKLEDSAVYFCASSLRTGGNSPLHFGNGTRLTVT.

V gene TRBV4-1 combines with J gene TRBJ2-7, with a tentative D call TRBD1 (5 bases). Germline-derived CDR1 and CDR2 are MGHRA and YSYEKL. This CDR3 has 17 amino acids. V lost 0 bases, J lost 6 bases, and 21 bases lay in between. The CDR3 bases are TGCGCCAGCAGCCAAGATTTGAACAGGATAGTTGTTGGCGAGCAGTACTTC. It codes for CASSQDLNRIVVGEQYF.

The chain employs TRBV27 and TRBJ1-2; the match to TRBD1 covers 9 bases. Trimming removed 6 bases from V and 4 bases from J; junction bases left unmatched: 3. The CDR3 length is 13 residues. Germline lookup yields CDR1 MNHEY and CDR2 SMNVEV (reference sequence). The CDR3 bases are TGTGCCAGCAGACTGACAGGGGGCTATGGCTACACCTTC. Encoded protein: CASRLTGGYGYTF.

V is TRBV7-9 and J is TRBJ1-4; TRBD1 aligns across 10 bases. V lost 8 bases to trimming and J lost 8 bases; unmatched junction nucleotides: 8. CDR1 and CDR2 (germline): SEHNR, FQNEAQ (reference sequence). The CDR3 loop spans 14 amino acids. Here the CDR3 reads CASRPGQGLEKLFF. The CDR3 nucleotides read TGTGCCAGCCGCCCGGGACAGGGGCTCGAAAAACTGTTTTTT.

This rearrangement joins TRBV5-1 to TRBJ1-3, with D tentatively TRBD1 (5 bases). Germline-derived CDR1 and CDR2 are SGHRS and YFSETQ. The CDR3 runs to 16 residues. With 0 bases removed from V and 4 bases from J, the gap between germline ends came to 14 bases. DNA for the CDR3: TGCGCCAGCAGCTTGGAAGGGGCAGGGAGGGGAAACACCATATATTTT. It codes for CASSLEGAGRGNTIYF.

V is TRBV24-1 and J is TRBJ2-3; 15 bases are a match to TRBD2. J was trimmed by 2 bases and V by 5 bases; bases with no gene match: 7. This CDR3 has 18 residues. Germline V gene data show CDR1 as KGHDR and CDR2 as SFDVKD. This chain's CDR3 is CATSGPGLAGGSTDTQYF. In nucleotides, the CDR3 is TGTGCCACCAGTGGCCCGGGACTAGCGGGGGGTTCCACAGATACGCAGTATTTT.

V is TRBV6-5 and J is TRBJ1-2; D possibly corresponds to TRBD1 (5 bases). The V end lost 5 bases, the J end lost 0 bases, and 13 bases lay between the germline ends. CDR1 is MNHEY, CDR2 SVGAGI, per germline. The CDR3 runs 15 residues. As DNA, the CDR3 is TGTGCCAGCAGTAACCCAGGGCTAGCTAACTATGGCTACACCTTC. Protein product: CASSNPGLANYGYTF.

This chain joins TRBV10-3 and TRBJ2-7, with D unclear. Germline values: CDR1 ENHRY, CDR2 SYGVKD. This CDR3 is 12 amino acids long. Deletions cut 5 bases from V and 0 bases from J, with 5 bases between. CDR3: CAISTASYEQYF. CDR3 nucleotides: TGTGCCATCAGTACAGCCTCCTACGAGCAGTACTTC.

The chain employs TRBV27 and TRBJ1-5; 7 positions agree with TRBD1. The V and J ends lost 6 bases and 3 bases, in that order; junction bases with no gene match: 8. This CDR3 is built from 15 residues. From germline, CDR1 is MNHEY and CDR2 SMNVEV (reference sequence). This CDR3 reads CASSYAGTVNQPQHF. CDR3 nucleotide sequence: TGTGCCAGCAGCTACGCCGGGACAGTCAATCAGCCCCAGCATTTT.

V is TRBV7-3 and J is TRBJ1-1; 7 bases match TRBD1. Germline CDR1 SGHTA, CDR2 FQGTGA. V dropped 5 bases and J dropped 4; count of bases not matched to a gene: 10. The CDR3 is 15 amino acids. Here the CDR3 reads CASSTWTGRGTEAFF. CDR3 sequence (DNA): TGTGCCAGCAGCACCTGGACAGGAAGGGGCACTGAAGCTTTCTTT. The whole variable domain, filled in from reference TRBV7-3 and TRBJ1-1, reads GAGVSQTPSNKVTEKGKYVELRCDPISGHTALYWYRQSLGQGPEFLIYFQGTGAADDSGLPNDRFFAVRPEGSVSTLKIQRTERGDSAVYLCASSTWTGRGTEAFFGQGTRLTVV.

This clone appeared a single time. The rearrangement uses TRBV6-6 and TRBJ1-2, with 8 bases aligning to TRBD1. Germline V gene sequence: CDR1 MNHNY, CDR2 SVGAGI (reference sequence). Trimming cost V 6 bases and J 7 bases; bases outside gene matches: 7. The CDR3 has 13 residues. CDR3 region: CASSRAGQGGYTF. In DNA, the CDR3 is TGTGCCAGCAGCCGGGCCGGACAGGGTGGCTACACCTTC.

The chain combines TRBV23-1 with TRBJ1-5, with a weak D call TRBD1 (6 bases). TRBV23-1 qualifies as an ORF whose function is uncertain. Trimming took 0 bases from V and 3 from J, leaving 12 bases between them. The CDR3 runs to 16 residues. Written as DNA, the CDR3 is TGCGCCAGCAGTCAATCGAGGCAGGGGTTCAATCAGCCCCAGCATTTT. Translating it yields CASSQSRQGFNQPQHF.

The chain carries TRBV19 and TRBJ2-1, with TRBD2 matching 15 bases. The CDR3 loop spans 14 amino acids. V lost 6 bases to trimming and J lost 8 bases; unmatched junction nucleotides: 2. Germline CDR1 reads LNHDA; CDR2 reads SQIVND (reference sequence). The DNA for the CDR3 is TGTGCCAGTAGGAGGACTAGCGGGAGGGATGAGCAGTTCTTC. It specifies CASRRTSGRDEQFF.

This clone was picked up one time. The CDR3 region is CASSQDRGSGNTIYF. The CDR3 DNA reads TGTGCCAGCAGCCAAGACAGGGGCTCTGGAAACACCATATATTTT. The chain couples TRBV4-2 to TRBJ1-3, with a weak D call TRBD1 (6 bases). V was shortened by 0 bases and J by 0 bases, with 6 bases between the two germline ends. This CDR3 comprises 15 residues. The germline CDR1 and CDR2 sequences are LGHNA and YNFKEQ.

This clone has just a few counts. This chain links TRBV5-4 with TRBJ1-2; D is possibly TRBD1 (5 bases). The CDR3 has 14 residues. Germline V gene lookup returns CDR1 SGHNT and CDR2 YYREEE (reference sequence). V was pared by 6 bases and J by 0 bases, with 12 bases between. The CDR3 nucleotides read TGTGCCAGCACCCGACAGCCTACTAACTATGGCTACACCTTC. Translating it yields CASTRQPTNYGYTF.